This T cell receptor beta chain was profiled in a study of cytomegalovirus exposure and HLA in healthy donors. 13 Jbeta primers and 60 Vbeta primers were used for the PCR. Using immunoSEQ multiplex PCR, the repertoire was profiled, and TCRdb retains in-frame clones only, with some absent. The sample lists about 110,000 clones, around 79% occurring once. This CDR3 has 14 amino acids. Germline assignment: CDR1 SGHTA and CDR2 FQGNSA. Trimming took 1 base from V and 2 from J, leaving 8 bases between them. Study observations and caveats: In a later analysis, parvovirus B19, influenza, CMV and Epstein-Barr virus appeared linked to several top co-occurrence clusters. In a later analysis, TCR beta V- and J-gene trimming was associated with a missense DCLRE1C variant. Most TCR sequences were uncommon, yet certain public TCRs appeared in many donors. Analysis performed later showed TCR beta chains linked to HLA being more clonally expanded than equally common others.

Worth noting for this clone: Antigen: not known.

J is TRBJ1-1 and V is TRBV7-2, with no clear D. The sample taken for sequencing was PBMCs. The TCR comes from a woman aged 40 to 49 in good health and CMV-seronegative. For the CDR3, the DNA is TGTGCCAGCAGCTTAGGAACAGTTAACACTGAAGCTTTCTTT. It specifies CASSLGTVNTEAFF.